The clone carrying this T cell receptor beta chain was counted at least ten times. The data derive from a study of HIV-infected patients and healthy controls. TCRdb itself ran the 5' RACE reads through MiXCR, one entry per CDR3 protein. The repertoire consists of about 64,000 distinct CDR3 sequences, with about a fifth occurring once and the leading ten covering 1.4% to 1.5%. The ends were cut back, 5 bases at V and 0 bases at J, with 11 bases in the middle. Germline CDR1 MNHEY, CDR2 SVGAGI. There are 15 residues in the CDR3. The chain is built from TRBV6-5 and TRBJ2-4, with D unclear. The sequence came from a human donor in good health. Sequencing was done on a sample of CD4+ T cells from blood. The CDR3 spells CASSPPGLAKNIQYF. CDR3 sequence (DNA): TGTGCCAGCAGTCCCCCCGGTCTAGCCAAAAACATTCAGTACTTC.